The rows below give T cell receptor beta chains drawn from one sample of a study of blood T cell repertoires in COVID-19. Clones were sequenced by immunoSEQ multiplex PCR, and TCRdb holds only the in-frame ones, with some missing. Of about 190,000 clones listed, 70% to 80% are singletons. Sequenced material: peripheral blood. All receptors derive from a woman in her forties or fifties with acute or convalescent COVID-19. Both conserved end residues are part of each CDR3. Each record gives: CDR3 protein, CDR3 DNA, D gene, clone size, V gene, J gene. The D gene is left open where the match is weak. A clone size is listed for some rows: how often the clone was seen (once, few, many), or a class if it is expanded.

CASSFSTDTQYF	TGCGCCAGCTCCTTTAGCACAGATACGCAGTATTTT	NA	NA	TRBV10-2	TRBJ2-3
CASSLDNRNPYEQYF	TGTGCCAGCAGCTTAGACAACAGGAACCCCTACGAGCAGTACTTC	NA	NA	TRBV7-2	TRBJ2-7
CASRDRENSPLHF	TGTGCCAGCCGGGACAGGGAAAATTCACCCCTCCACTTT	TRBD1	NA	TRBV6-4	TRBJ1-6
CASSDYSSGVEQPQHF	TGTGCCAGCAGTGACTACAGCTCAGGGGTAGAACAGCCCCAGCATTTT	NA	once	TRBV6-4	TRBJ1-5
CATYYGGTEAFF	TGTGCCACATATTACGGGGGGACTGAAGCTTTCTTT	NA	NA	TRBV6-5	TRBJ1-1
CASNEVTNTEAFF	TGTGCCAGTAATGAGGTCACGAACACTGAAGCTTTCTTT	NA	NA	TRBV19	TRBJ1-1
CASSGRGRGNTEAFF	TGTGCCAGCAGCGGAAGGGGGCGCGGGAACACTGAAGCTTTCTTT	TRBD1	once	TRBV2	TRBJ1-1
CASSFPLAGGLDTQYF	TGTGCCAGCAGTTTCCCACTAGCGGGGGGGCTGGATACGCAGTATTTT	TRBD2	NA	TRBV28	TRBJ2-3
CASSEDRRFSGNTIYF	TGTGCCAGCAGTGAGGACAGACGATTCTCTGGAAACACCATATATTTT	NA	NA	TRBV2	TRBJ1-3
CASSLQGETEAFF	TGTGCCAGCAGCTTACAGGGGGAAACTGAAGCTTTCTTT	TRBD1	NA	TRBV7-9	TRBJ1-1
CASSPMTQTDTQYF	TGTGCCAGCTCACCAATGACTCAGACAGATACGCAGTATTTT	NA	NA	TRBV18	TRBJ2-3
CASSLEIARKFF	TGTGCCAGCAGTTTAGAGATAGCTCGGAAGTTCTTC	NA	NA	TRBV12-3/TRBV12-4	TRBJ2-1
CASSLYLPGNEQFF	TGTGCCAGCAGTTTATACCTCCCGGGAAATGAGCAGTTCTTC	NA	NA	TRBV27	TRBJ2-1
CASSIGGRGAQETQYF	TGTGCCAGTAGTATCGGCGGTCGGGGGGCTCAAGAGACCCAGTACTTC	NA	NA	TRBV19	TRBJ2-5
CASSSGQGQMNTEAFF	TGTGCCAGCAGTTCGGGACAGGGGCAAATGAACACTGAAGCTTTCTTT	TRBD1	NA	TRBV27	TRBJ1-1
CAWRKETGGPEQYF	TGTGCCTGGAGGAAAGAGACAGGGGGTCCCGAGCAGTACTTC	TRBD1	NA	TRBV30	TRBJ2-7
CASSQGTDSYNEQFF	TGCGCCAGCAGCCAGGGGACAGATTCCTACAATGAGCAGTTCTTC	TRBD1	NA	TRBV5-1	TRBJ2-1
CASSPLGTGINEQFF	TGTGCCAGCTCACCATTGGGGACAGGGATCAATGAGCAGTTCTTC	TRBD1	NA	TRBV18	TRBJ2-1
CASSELEQRETQYF	TGTGCCAGCAGTGAATTGGAACAGAGAGAGACCCAGTACTTC	NA	NA	TRBV25-1	TRBJ2-5
CASSQYSDSPLHF	TGTGCCAGCAGCCAATACAGTGATTCACCCCTCCACTTT	NA	few	TRBV3-1/TRBV3-2	TRBJ1-6
CASSLASFSYEQYF	TGTGCCAGCAGTTTGGCCTCCTTCTCCTACGAGCAGTACTTC	NA	NA	TRBV28	TRBJ2-7
CASSLNNPRAAYNSPLHF	TGTGCCAGCAGCTTAAATAATCCCAGGGCGGCCTATAATTCACCCCTCCACTTT	NA	few	TRBV7-2	TRBJ1-6
CASSQGGPSYEQYF	TGTGCCAGCTCCCAAGGGGGCCCTTCCTACGAGCAGTACTTC	TRBD1	NA	TRBV18	TRBJ2-7
CARLGGQGASGANVLTF	TGTGCCAGGCTGGGGGGACAGGGGGCATCTGGGGCCAACGTCCTGACTTTC	NA	few	TRBV21-1	TRBJ2-6
CASSGLVGGDEQFF	TGTGCCAGCAGTGGACTAGTTGGGGGTGATGAGCAGTTCTTC	NA	NA	TRBV2	TRBJ2-1
CASSPRGRDRGPEAFF	TGTGCCAGCAGTCCAAGAGGCCGGGACAGGGGTCCTGAAGCTTTCTTT	TRBD1	NA	TRBV6-6	TRBJ1-1
CASSRSYEQYF	TGTGCCAGCAGTCGCTCCTACGAGCAGTACTTC	NA	NA	TRBV3-1/TRBV3-2	TRBJ2-7